The rows below give T cell receptor beta chains drawn from one sample of a study of graft-versus-host responses after intestinal transplantation. Clones were read by immunoSEQ multiplex PCR, and TCRdb kept only the in-frame ones, dropping some. This table has approximately 37,000 clones, over 85% appearing once. The starting material was PBMCs, obtained around 280 days after transplant. The receptors come from a human patient who received an intestinal transplant, so some T cells may come from the graft donor. Both conserved end residues are part of each CDR3. Each record gives: clone size, V gene, J gene, D gene, CDR3 DNA, CDR3 protein. D genes are given only for firm matches. Clone size, where shown, is once, few, many, or a class for clones that have expanded.

clone size: NA
V gene: TRBV29-1
J gene: TRBJ2-7
D gene: NA
CDR3 DNA: TGCAGCGTTGGGGGACCCTACGAGCAGTACTTC
CDR3 protein: CSVGGPYEQYF

clone size: NA
V gene: TRBV7-7
J gene: TRBJ1-4
D gene: NA
CDR3 DNA: TGTGCCAGCAGCTTATTGCCGAGCTTATACAGGGCAAATGAAAAACTGTTTTTT
CDR3 protein: CASSLLPSLYRANEKLFF

clone size: NA
V gene: TRBV5-1
J gene: TRBJ2-2
D gene: TRBD1
CDR3 DNA: TGCGCCAGCAGCACCCGAGGGGCCCAGGGGGACACCGGGGAGCTGTTTTTT
CDR3 protein: CASSTRGAQGDTGELFF

clone size: once
V gene: TRBV4-2
J gene: TRBJ2-4
D gene: TRBD2
CDR3 DNA: TGTGCCAGCAGCCCGGAGCTTAGCGGGGGAGTAGCCAAAAACATTCAGTACTTC
CDR3 protein: CASSPELSGGVAKNIQYF

clone size: NA
V gene: TRBV2
J gene: TRBJ1-2
D gene: NA
CDR3 DNA: TGTGCCAGCACGGACGGAAATGGCTACACCTTC
CDR3 protein: CASTDGNGYTF

clone size: few
V gene: TRBV2
J gene: TRBJ1-1
D gene: NA
CDR3 DNA: TGTGCCAGCAGTGCGGAGGATGAAGCTTTCTTT
CDR3 protein: CASSAEDEAFF

clone size: NA
V gene: TRBV11-3
J gene: TRBJ1-2
D gene: NA
CDR3 DNA: TGTGCCAGCAGCTTAGAATCCCGGACGGCGGAGTATGGCTACACCTTC
CDR3 protein: CASSLESRTAEYGYTF

clone size: NA
V gene: TRBV9
J gene: TRBJ2-1
D gene: NA
CDR3 DNA: TGTGCCAGCAGCTCAGGGGGGCTCGAGGCCAATGAGCAGTTCTTC
CDR3 protein: CASSSGGLEANEQFF

clone size: NA
V gene: TRBV13
J gene: TRBJ1-3
D gene: NA
CDR3 DNA: TGTGCCAGCAGCTCCCGAAAGGGGGACACCATATATTTT
CDR3 protein: CASSSRKGDTIYF

clone size: NA
V gene: TRBV5-4
J gene: TRBJ1-1
D gene: NA
CDR3 DNA: TGTGCCAGCAGGCCCTGGCTGAACACTGAAGCTTTCTTT
CDR3 protein: CASRPWLNTEAFF

clone size: NA
V gene: TRBV9
J gene: TRBJ1-3
D gene: NA
CDR3 DNA: TGTGCCAGCAGCGACGGTCAGGACAGCTCTGGAAACACCATATATTTT
CDR3 protein: CASSDGQDSSGNTIYF

clone size: NA
V gene: TRBV4-2
J gene: TRBJ2-1
D gene: NA
CDR3 DNA: TGTGCCAGCAGCCAGATCAAAGCCACTGAGCAGTTCTTC
CDR3 protein: CASSQIKATEQFF

clone size: NA
V gene: TRBV7-9
J gene: TRBJ2-5
D gene: TRBD2
CDR3 DNA: TGTGCCAGCAGCTTAGTCCCGGGACTAATACTAGAGACCCAGTACTTC
CDR3 protein: CASSLVPGLILETQYF

clone size: NA
V gene: TRBV5-1
J gene: TRBJ2-6
D gene: NA
CDR3 DNA: TGCGCCAGCAGCTTGGTCGTTAACTCTGGGGCCAACGTCCTGACTTTC
CDR3 protein: CASSLVVNSGANVLTF

clone size: NA
V gene: TRBV9
J gene: TRBJ2-7
D gene: TRBD2
CDR3 DNA: TGTGCCAGCAGCCGGACTAGCGGGGCCTCCTACGAGCAGTACTTC
CDR3 protein: CASSRTSGASYEQYF

clone size: NA
V gene: TRBV10-3
J gene: TRBJ1-1
D gene: NA
CDR3 DNA: TGTGCCATCAGTGAGCCGTCCGGGGGGACGGATAACACTGAAGCTTTCTTT
CDR3 protein: CAISEPSGGTDNTEAFF

clone size: NA
V gene: TRBV2
J gene: TRBJ2-3
D gene: NA
CDR3 DNA: TGTGCCAGCAGTGATGACTATGGGAGCACAGATACGCAGTATTTT
CDR3 protein: CASSDDYGSTDTQYF

clone size: few
V gene: TRBV27
J gene: TRBJ1-2
D gene: NA
CDR3 DNA: TGTGCCAGCAGTTTATCTTCAACCTATGGCTACACCTTC
CDR3 protein: CASSLSSTYGYTF

clone size: NA
V gene: TRBV5-1
J gene: TRBJ2-1
D gene: NA
CDR3 DNA: TGCGCCAGCAGCTCCGGGGAGGCGTTCAATGAGCAGTTCTTC
CDR3 protein: CASSSGEAFNEQFF

clone size: few
V gene: TRBV11-2
J gene: TRBJ1-1
D gene: NA
CDR3 DNA: TGTGCCAGCAGCCCAGGACAGTTGAACACTGAAGCTTTCTTT
CDR3 protein: CASSPGQLNTEAFF

clone size: NA
V gene: TRBV2
J gene: TRBJ1-1
D gene: TRBD1
CDR3 DNA: TGTGCCAGCAACCGCCCCGGTGACAGGGGATACACTGAAGCTTTCTTT
CDR3 protein: CASNRPGDRGYTEAFF

clone size: NA
V gene: TRBV11-2
J gene: TRBJ2-7
D gene: NA
CDR3 DNA: TGTGCCAGCAGCTCCCGGGACCGCTCCTACGAGCAGTACTTC
CDR3 protein: CASSSRDRSYEQYF

clone size: NA
V gene: TRBV6-5
J gene: TRBJ2-3
D gene: TRBD2
CDR3 DNA: TGTGCCAGCAGTTACCTGGGGGGGGGAGCAGATACGCAGTATTTT
CDR3 protein: CASSYLGGGADTQYF

clone size: NA
V gene: TRBV11-2
J gene: TRBJ1-4
D gene: TRBD1
CDR3 DNA: TGTGCCAGCAGCTTAGGACAGGGAGAAAAACTGTTTTTT
CDR3 protein: CASSLGQGEKLFF

clone size: NA
V gene: TRBV7-8
J gene: TRBJ2-3
D gene: TRBD1
CDR3 DNA: TGTGCCAGCAGCCTCCGGGACAGTCGCACAGATACGCAGTATTTT
CDR3 protein: CASSLRDSRTDTQYF

clone size: NA
V gene: TRBV5-1
J gene: TRBJ2-7
D gene: NA
CDR3 DNA: TGCGCCAGCAGGTCGACATTAACCTACGAGCAGTACTTC
CDR3 protein: CASRSTLTYEQYF

clone size: NA
V gene: TRBV6-1
J gene: TRBJ2-3
D gene: TRBD2
CDR3 DNA: TGTGCCAGCAGTGAACAGCGGGGGGGCGTAGATACGCAGTATTTT
CDR3 protein: CASSEQRGGVDTQYF

clone size: NA
V gene: TRBV7-9
J gene: TRBJ2-7
D gene: NA
CDR3 DNA: TGTGCCAGCAGCCGCGGGGACTACGAGCAGTACTTC
CDR3 protein: CASSRGDYEQYF

clone size: once
V gene: TRBV6-1
J gene: TRBJ2-3
D gene: TRBD2
CDR3 DNA: TGTGCCAGCAGTGAATCTAAAGGCGGGGGATACACAGATACGCAGTATTTT
CDR3 protein: CASSESKGGGYTDTQYF

clone size: NA
V gene: TRBV4-1
J gene: TRBJ2-5
D gene: NA
CDR3 DNA: TGCGCCAGCAGCCAAGAGGGTAGCGGAGAGACCCAGTACTTC
CDR3 protein: CASSQEGSGETQYF

clone size: NA
V gene: TRBV9
J gene: TRBJ2-1
D gene: TRBD1
CDR3 DNA: TGTGCCAGCAGCCCGGGGGGACAGGGTCTCGATGAGCAGTTCTTC
CDR3 protein: CASSPGGQGLDEQFF

clone size: NA
V gene: TRBV10-3
J gene: TRBJ2-2
D gene: NA
CDR3 DNA: TGTGCCATCAGTGATGGGGACCCCCTGGAATCCGGGGAGCTGTTTTTT
CDR3 protein: CAISDGDPLESGELFF

clone size: once
V gene: TRBV14
J gene: TRBJ2-5
D gene: NA
CDR3 DNA: TGTGCCAGCAGCCAAGTACTAGGAGGGATCAGGGAGACCCAGTACTTC
CDR3 protein: CASSQVLGGIRETQYF

clone size: NA
V gene: TRBV9
J gene: TRBJ1-2
D gene: NA
CDR3 DNA: TGTGCCAGCAGCGTAGGGACAGTCTATGGCTACACCTTC
CDR3 protein: CASSVGTVYGYTF

clone size: NA
V gene: TRBV5-1
J gene: TRBJ2-3
D gene: TRBD1
CDR3 DNA: TGCGCCAGCAGCTTGGGACAGGGTTTCACAGATACGCAGTATTTT
CDR3 protein: CASSLGQGFTDTQYF

clone size: NA
V gene: TRBV19
J gene: TRBJ1-2
D gene: NA
CDR3 DNA: TGTGCCAGTAGTATGTGGGAGTATCGATCTAACTATGGCTACACCTTC
CDR3 protein: CASSMWEYRSNYGYTF

clone size: NA
V gene: TRBV19
J gene: TRBJ2-7
D gene: TRBD2
CDR3 DNA: TGTGCCAGTAGTGCACTAGCGGGGTCCTACGAGCAGTACTTC
CDR3 protein: CASSALAGSYEQYF

clone size: NA
V gene: TRBV7-9
J gene: TRBJ2-7
D gene: NA
CDR3 DNA: TGTGCCAGCAGCTCAGGCTCGGGGTGGAGGGAGCAGTACTTC
CDR3 protein: CASSSGSGWREQYF

clone size: NA
V gene: TRBV10-2
J gene: TRBJ2-1
D gene: TRBD2
CDR3 DNA: TGCGCCAGCGGGCCAGCGGGGGGCCCTGAGCAGTTCTTC
CDR3 protein: CASGPAGGPEQFF

clone size: few
V gene: TRBV5-1
J gene: TRBJ1-2
D gene: NA
CDR3 DNA: TGCGCCAGCAGCTTGTTTGCGGGCAGGGTGAACTATGGCTACACCTTC
CDR3 protein: CASSLFAGRVNYGYTF

clone size: NA
V gene: TRBV25-1
J gene: TRBJ2-1
D gene: TRBD1
CDR3 DNA: TGTGCCAGCAGTGTCCTGACAGGGGCATCCTACAATGAGCAGTTCTTC
CDR3 protein: CASSVLTGASYNEQFF

clone size: NA
V gene: TRBV6-1
J gene: TRBJ2-5
D gene: NA
CDR3 DNA: TGTGCCAGCAGTGTTCCGGGGCCCCAAGAGACCCAGTACTTC
CDR3 protein: CASSVPGPQETQYF

clone size: NA
V gene: TRBV11-2
J gene: TRBJ1-2
D gene: NA
CDR3 DNA: TGTGCCAGCAGCTTGGAGGGGGGGAGCTATGGCTACACCTTC
CDR3 protein: CASSLEGGSYGYTF

clone size: NA
V gene: TRBV19
J gene: TRBJ1-5
D gene: TRBD1
CDR3 DNA: TGTGCCAGTAGTCGGACAGGGGAGGCTCAGCCCCAGCATTTT
CDR3 protein: CASSRTGEAQPQHF

clone size: NA
V gene: TRBV10-3
J gene: TRBJ2-3
D gene: TRBD2
CDR3 DNA: TGTGCCATCAGGGAAAGCGGGGCAACAGATACGCAGTATTTT
CDR3 protein: CAIRESGATDTQYF

clone size: NA
V gene: TRBV5-1
J gene: TRBJ1-4
D gene: TRBD1
CDR3 DNA: TGCGCCAGCAGCTTGTCAGGGGGGGACGAAAAACTGTTTTTT
CDR3 protein: CASSLSGGDEKLFF

clone size: NA
V gene: TRBV19
J gene: TRBJ2-7
D gene: TRBD2
CDR3 DNA: TGTGCCAGTAGTATAAGGGGTCCCCTCTTGAGCGGGGCAACCTACGAGCAGTACTTC
CDR3 protein: CASSIRGPLLSGATYEQYF

clone size: NA
V gene: TRBV6-1
J gene: TRBJ1-5
D gene: TRBD1
CDR3 DNA: TGTGCCAGCAGTGAATCGACAGGGGGTCCATATAGCAATCAGCCCCAGCATTTT
CDR3 protein: CASSESTGGPYSNQPQHF

clone size: NA
V gene: TRBV7-9
J gene: TRBJ2-1
D gene: NA
CDR3 DNA: TGTGCCAGCAGCTTCTCACCCACGGTAGGGGGCTACAATGAGCAGTTCTTC
CDR3 protein: CASSFSPTVGGYNEQFF

clone size: NA
V gene: TRBV19
J gene: TRBJ2-7
D gene: NA
CDR3 DNA: TGTGCCAGTAGGCGGACCTACGAGCAGTACTTC
CDR3 protein: CASRRTYEQYF

clone size: once
V gene: TRBV5-7
J gene: TRBJ2-7
D gene: NA
CDR3 DNA: TGTGCCAGCAGCCATTTATTTGGGGGGGGCGCCTACGAGCAGTACTTC
CDR3 protein: CASSHLFGGGAYEQYF

clone size: NA
V gene: TRBV27
J gene: TRBJ1-2
D gene: TRBD1
CDR3 DNA: TGTGCCAGCAGTAGCCGGGACAGGGAACATGGCTACACCTTC
CDR3 protein: CASSSRDREHGYTF

clone size: NA
V gene: TRBV2
J gene: TRBJ2-7
D gene: NA
CDR3 DNA: TGTGCCAGCAGTGAAGCGCTACAGGGCTACGAGCAGTACTTC
CDR3 protein: CASSEALQGYEQYF

clone size: NA
V gene: TRBV6-5
J gene: TRBJ2-3
D gene: TRBD1
CDR3 DNA: TGTGCCAGCAGTCCACAGGGGGCGTATACGCAGTATTTT
CDR3 protein: CASSPQGAYTQYF

clone size: NA
V gene: TRBV7-9
J gene: TRBJ2-5
D gene: NA
CDR3 DNA: TGTGCCAGCAGCTCGAAAGAGACCCAGTACTTC
CDR3 protein: CASSSKETQYF

clone size: once
V gene: TRBV6-5
J gene: TRBJ2-7
D gene: NA
CDR3 DNA: TGTGCCAGCAGTGAACCCAGGTCGGCCTACGAGCAGTACTTC
CDR3 protein: CASSEPRSAYEQYF

clone size: NA
V gene: TRBV4-2
J gene: TRBJ2-7
D gene: TRBD2
CDR3 DNA: TGTGCCAGCGGGATAGCGGGCGACGAGCAGTACTTC
CDR3 protein: CASGIAGDEQYF